This is a list of T cell receptor beta chains from one sample in a study of PD-L1 blockade in urothelial cancer. The assay was immunoSEQ multiplex PCR, and TCRdb's table has in-frame clones only and misses some. The sample holds 50,000 or so clones; approximately 77% are singletons and the top ten take approximately 3.8%. The sequences come from PBMCs, collected around atezolizumab (anti-PD-L1) treatment. The receptors originated from a man aged 65 to 85 with urothelial cancer. Both conserved end residues are part of each CDR3. A D gene is named only where the DNA matches it firmly. Clone size is given for some rows only: seen once, a few or many times, or a class if the clone is expanded.

clone_size	v_call	cdr3_length	d_call	j_call	cdr3_nt	cdr3_aa
.	TRBV5-1	15	.	TRBJ2-2	TGCGCCAGCAGCCAGCAGGACAGAAACACCGGGGAGCTGTTTTTT	CASSQQDRNTGELFF
.	TRBV28	14	.	TRBJ1-5	TGTGCCAGCAGGCCCGGGGGTCCCAATCAGCCCCAGCATTTT	CASRPGGPNQPQHF
.	TRBV10-3	16	TRBD1	TRBJ1-2	TGTGCCATCAGTGCAGGGACAGGGGGAATTCCCCATGGCTACACCTTC	CAISAGTGGIPHGYTF
.	TRBV4-1	15	.	TRBJ2-3	TGCGCCAGCAGCCAAGATGCAGGGGGCACAGATACGCAGTATTTT	CASSQDAGGTDTQYF
.	TRBV4-3	16	TRBD1	TRBJ2-2	TGCGCCAGCAGCCGCCAGACAGGGGCCTACACCGGGGAGCTGTTTTTT	CASSRQTGAYTGELFF
.	TRBV28	18	TRBD2	TRBJ2-5	TGTGCCAGCAGTTCAATTATAGAAGCGGGAGTGGGTGGGGAGACCCAGTACTTC	CASSSIIEAGVGGETQYF
.	TRBV2	16	TRBD2	TRBJ2-1	TGTGCCAGCAGTGATGTGGGGGGGTTGGATAACAATGAGCAGTTCTTC	CASSDVGGLDNNEQFF
.	TRBV18	13	.	TRBJ2-1	TGTGCCAGCTCACCACCAAGCGGGAATGAGCAGTTCTTC	CASSPPSGNEQFF
few	TRBV20-1	11	.	TRBJ2-7	TGCAGTGCTGCCGGAGGGAACGAGCAGTACTTC	CSAAGGNEQYF
once	TRBV7-2	15	TRBD1	TRBJ2-1	TGTGCCAGCAGCTTAGTACAGGGGATGGGGAATGAGCAGTTCTTC	CASSLVQGMGNEQFF
.	TRBV2	14	TRBD1	TRBJ1-1	TGTGCCAGCAGGGGGACAGGGGTGAGCACTGAAGCTTTCTTT	CASRGTGVSTEAFF
.	TRBV2	13	.	TRBJ1-1	TGTGCCAGCAGTGGCTCTGGGGGGGCCGAAGCTTTCTTT	CASSGSGGAEAFF
once	TRBV30	12	.	TRBJ1-1	TGTGCCTGGAGTAGAGCGGCCACTGAAGCTTTCTTT	CAWSRAATEAFF
few	TRBV7-2	14	.	TRBJ1-1	TGTGCCAGCAGCTTAAGAGCGTTGGTCGCTGAAGCTTTCTTT	CASSLRALVAEAFF
.	TRBV4-3	16	.	TRBJ1-6	TGCGCCAGCAGCCAAGATAGGGGACAATATAATTCACCCCTCCACTTT	CASSQDRGQYNSPLHF
.	TRBV5-6	13	.	TRBJ2-7	TGTGCCAGCAGCTTGTATAGACTCTACGAGCAGTACTTC	CASSLYRLYEQYF
.	TRBV5-1	15	TRBD1	TRBJ1-2	TGCGCCAGCAGCTTGTTTACAGGGGAGAACTATGGCTACACCTTC	CASSLFTGENYGYTF
.	TRBV27	15	TRBD1	TRBJ1-6	TGTGCCAGCAGTACCGGGACAGGGCTAGACTCACCCCTCCACTTT	CASSTGTGLDSPLHF
.	TRBV19	17	.	TRBJ2-7	TGTGCCAGTAGTTTCGGAGGGGTAAGGGTTAGGACCTACGAGCAGTACTTC	CASSFGGVRVRTYEQYF
once	TRBV11-2	13	.	TRBJ2-5	TGTGCCAGCAGCTTAGACCGCGGGGAGACCCAGTACTTC	CASSLDRGETQYF
.	TRBV19	16	TRBD1	TRBJ2-7	TGTGCCAGTAGTAGCACCAGACAGGGGCCCTCCTACGAGCAGTACTTC	CASSSTRQGPSYEQYF
.	TRBV4-2	14	.	TRBJ2-7	TGTGCCAGCAGCCAACCGTCTAGCTCCTACGAGCAGCACTTC	CASSQPSSSYEQHF